This T cell receptor (beta chain) was recovered during a study of CD8 T cells in ankylosing spondylitis. Study outcomes and limitations: Disease-linked clones reportedly concentrated significantly in matched ankylosing spondylitis synovial fluid. A CD8+ phenotype characterized the disease-linked clones, which were relatively rare in peripheral blood. About 8 highly homologous variants made up a TCR beta motif, and this motif appeared characteristic of ankylosing spondylitis blood.

Quantitative barcoded 5'-RACE was used to prepare TCR beta libraries. TCRdb reprocessed the 5' RACE reads via MiXCR and lists one record per CDR3 protein. The data show roughly 450,000 distinct CDR3 sequences, 25% to 30% seen once. As concerns this clonotype: What it recognizes is unknown.

The CDR3 totals 16 residues. Germline CDR1 reads SGHKS; CDR2 reads YYEKEE (reference sequence). V trimming: 4 bases; J trimming: 5 bases; junction bases outside the gene matches: 9. Specimen: blood, either unsorted or a sorted T cell fraction (not recorded which). This TCR was sampled from a male donor with ankylosing spondylitis. The chain links TRBV5-5 to TRBJ1-1; 12 positions agree with TRBD1. The CDR3 loop is CASSTTGTGGRTEAFF. Here the CDR3 DNA reads TGTGCCAGCAGCACAACCGGGACAGGGGGCCGAACTGAAGCTTTCTTT.